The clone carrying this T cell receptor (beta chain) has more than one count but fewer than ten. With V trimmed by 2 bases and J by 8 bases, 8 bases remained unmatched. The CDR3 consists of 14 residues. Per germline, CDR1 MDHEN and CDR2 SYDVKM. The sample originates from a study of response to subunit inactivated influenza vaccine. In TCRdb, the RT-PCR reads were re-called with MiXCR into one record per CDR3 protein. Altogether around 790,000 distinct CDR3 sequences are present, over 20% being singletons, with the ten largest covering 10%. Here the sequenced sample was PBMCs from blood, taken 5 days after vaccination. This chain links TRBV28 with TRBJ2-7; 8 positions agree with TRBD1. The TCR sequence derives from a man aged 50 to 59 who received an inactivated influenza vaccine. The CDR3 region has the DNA TGTGCCAGCAGTTTACCAGGACAGGGCTCCAAGCAGTACTTC. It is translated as CASSLPGQGSKQYF.